This TCR beta chain was captured in a study of PD-1 blockade in classical Hodgkin lymphoma. Study results and limitations: The study reported lower baseline TCR diversity in newly diagnosed patients than in healthy donors.

Time point given: cycle 4 day 1 (C4D1), after 6 weeks of nivolumab. The patients all showed relapse after autologous stem cell transplantation, while their brentuximab vedotin exposure varied. This clone occurred once. No antigen is known for it. The table came from immunoSEQ multiplex PCR; TCRdb's copy has only in-frame clones and leaves some out. The sample has roughly 100,000 clones; over 75% are singletons. Germline assignment: CDR1 SGHRS and CDR2 YFSETQ. Trimming stripped 4 bases from V and 7 bases from J, with 14 bases between. CDR3 length: 14 amino acids. The rearrangement uses TRBV5-1 and TRBJ1-4, with D maybe TRBD1 (6 bases). The material was peripheral blood mononuclear cells (PBMCs), obtained before the fourth cycle of nivolumab. The receptor was derived from a human donor with classical Hodgkin lymphoma. The CDR3 nucleotides are TGCGCCAGCAGCGCGGTGGGGGCTGCTGAAAAACTGTTTTTT. It specifies CASSAVGAAEKLFF.